One and the same sample provided the 11 T cell receptor beta chains below, sequenced in a study of T cell changes during pregnancy in multiple sclerosis. TCRdb's copy holds only in-frame clones and misses some; the assay was immunoSEQ multiplex PCR. The repertoire includes over 45,000 clones, more than 80% of them detected once, and 0.58% sits in the top ten. The sequences come from CD4+ T cells from peripheral blood mononuclear cells, collected in the first trimester of pregnancy. The origin of the receptors is a female donor with multiple sclerosis, enrolled in a pregnancy study.

The chain combines TRBV18 with TRBJ1-4; D not resolved. The V end lost 0 bases, the J end lost 0 bases, and 17 bases lay between the germline ends. This CDR3 has 19 amino acids. Germline V gene sequence: CDR1 KGHSH, CDR2 LQKENI. CDR3 residues: CASSPPFPGLVPTNEKLFF. Here the CDR3 DNA reads TGTGCCAGCTCACCACCTTTCCCAGGCCTGGTACCAACTAATGAAAAACTGTTTTTT.

J is TRBJ1-1 and V is TRBV6-5; tentatively, D is TRBD1 (5 bases). The germline CDR1 and CDR2 sequences are MNHEY and SVGAGI. V was clipped by 6 bases and J by 10 bases, with 18 bases between them. This CDR3 region has 13 residues. The CDR3: CASSLTGTEIAFF. The CDR3 DNA follows: TGTGCCAGCAGCCTAACGGGGACTGAGATAGCTTTCTTT.

The chain carries TRBV6-7 and TRBJ2-6, with TRBD2 as a possible D gene (5 bases). TRBV6-7 is an open reading frame, and its role is uncertain. The V gene lost 8 bases and the J gene lost 3 bases, with 14 bases spanning the gap. The CDR3 spans 15 residues. The chain's CDR3 is CASRETVIGANVLTF. The CDR3 DNA reads as TGTGCCAGCCGGGAAACGGTGATTGGGGCCAACGTCCTGACTTTC.

This clone occurred once. The rearrangement joins TRBV6-5 to TRBJ1-5, with 7 bases aligning to TRBD1. V lost 1 base to trimming and J lost 4 bases; unmatched junction nucleotides: 1. This CDR3 region has 14 residues. Germline V gene lookup returns CDR1 MNHEY and CDR2 SVGAGI. This chain's CDR3 is CASSYLGQNQPQHF. The CDR3, as DNA: TGTGCCAGCAGTTACTTGGGACAGAATCAGCCCCAGCATTTT.

The chain combines TRBV18 with TRBJ2-1, with 10 bases aligning to TRBD2. After removal of 6 bases from V and 8 bases from J, the junction contained 13 bases not matched to a gene. This CDR3 has 16 residues. Germline V CDR1 and CDR2: KGHSH, LQKENI. The CDR3 DNA follows: TGTGCCAGCTCTCAGAACGCCGGGACTAGCGCCCATGAGCAGTTCTTC. Translation gives CASSQNAGTSAHEQFF.

V usage is TRBV7-2 and J usage is TRBJ2-2; TRBD2 agrees at 8 bases. Germline assignment: CDR1 SGHTA and CDR2 FQGNSA. The CDR3 sequence is 17 residues long. J was trimmed by 4 bases and V by 3 bases; bases with no gene match: 10. Here the CDR3 DNA reads TGTGCCAGCAGCTTCCCATCGGGAGGGCGGTTCACCGGGGAGCTGTTTTTT. This gives the protein CASSFPSGGRFTGELFF.

The J gene is TRBJ2-1, the V gene TRBV7-9; 7 positions agree with TRBD1. The CDR3 runs to 15 residues. Germline CDR1 and CDR2: SEHNR and FQNEAQ (reference sequence). The junction had 3 bases not matched to a gene; V was cut back by 4 bases and J by 0 bases. For the CDR3, the DNA is TGTGCCAGCAGCTCGGGACAGAGCTCCTACAATGAGCAGTTCTTC. It encodes CASSSGQSSYNEQFF.

J is TRBJ2-5 and V is TRBV9; 8 nucleotides match TRBD1. The assigned J gene may be wrong: the sequence end matches TRBJ2-7 better. In germline, CDR1 is SGDLS, CDR2 YYNGEE. There are 14 residues in the CDR3. DNA for the CDR3: TGTGCCAGCAGCGGCGGACAGGGCGGAGGCGAGCAGTACTTC. This encodes CASSGGQGGGEQYF.

The rearrangement joins TRBV6-5 to TRBJ2-7; 9 bases are shared with TRBD2. CDR3 length: 15 residues. CDR1 is MNHEY, CDR2 SVGAGI, per germline. V shed 6 bases and J 2 bases; nucleotides not matched to a gene: 8. The CDR3 reads CASRQYAGGTYEQYF. The CDR3 DNA is TGTGCCAGCAGACAATACGCGGGGGGGACCTACGAGCAGTACTTC.

V and J are TRBV6-4 and TRBJ2-7; 7 bases are a match to TRBD2. J lost 5 bases, V lost 4 bases, and 11 bases had no gene match. The CDR3 runs to 15 residues. Germline CDR1 and CDR2: MRHNA and SNTAGT. Written as DNA, the CDR3 is TGTGCCAGCAGTGGTGGGGGGGGAGTTTTCCACGAGCAGTACTTC. Translating it yields CASSGGGGVFHEQYF.

The chain carries TRBV11-3 and TRBJ2-2; D not resolved. Germline V gene lookup returns CDR1 SGHNT and CDR2 YENEEA. V gave up 1 base and J gave up 0 bases, with 6 bases separating them. The CDR3 is 15 residues long. CDR3: CASSLVSPNTGELFF. The CDR3 coding sequence is TGTGCCAGCAGCTTAGTATCTCCGAACACCGGGGAGCTGTTTTTT.